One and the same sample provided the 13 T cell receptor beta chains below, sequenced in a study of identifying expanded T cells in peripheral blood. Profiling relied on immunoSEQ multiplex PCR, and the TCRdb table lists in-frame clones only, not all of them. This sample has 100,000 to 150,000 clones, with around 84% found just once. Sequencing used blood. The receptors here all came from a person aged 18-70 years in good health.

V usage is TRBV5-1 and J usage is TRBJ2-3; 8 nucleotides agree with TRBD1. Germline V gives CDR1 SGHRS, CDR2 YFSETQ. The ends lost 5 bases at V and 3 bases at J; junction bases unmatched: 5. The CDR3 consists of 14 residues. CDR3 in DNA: TGCGCCAGCAGTTGGACAGGGAAAACAGATACGCAGTATTTT. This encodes CASSWTGKTDTQYF.

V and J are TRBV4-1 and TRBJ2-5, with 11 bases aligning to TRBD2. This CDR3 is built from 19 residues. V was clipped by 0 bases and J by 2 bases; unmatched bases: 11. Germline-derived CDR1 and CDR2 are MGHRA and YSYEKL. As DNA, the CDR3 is TGCGCCAGCAGCCAAGACCCGCCGACTAGCGGGGAGCTACAAGAGACCCAGTACTTC. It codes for CASSQDPPTSGELQETQYF.

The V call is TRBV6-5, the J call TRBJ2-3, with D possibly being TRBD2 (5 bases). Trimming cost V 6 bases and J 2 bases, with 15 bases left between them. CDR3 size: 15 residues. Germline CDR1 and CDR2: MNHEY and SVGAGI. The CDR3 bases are TGTGCCAGCAGAAAGGGCGGACTCCCCACAGATACGCAGTATTTT. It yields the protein CASRKGGLPTDTQYF.

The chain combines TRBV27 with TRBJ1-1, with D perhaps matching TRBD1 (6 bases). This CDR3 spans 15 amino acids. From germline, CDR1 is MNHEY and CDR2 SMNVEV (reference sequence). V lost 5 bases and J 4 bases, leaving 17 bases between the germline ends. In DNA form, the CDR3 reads TGTGCCAGCAGTCCGAGGGGTGGGGGGCTCACTGAAGCTTTCTTT. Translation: CASSPRGGGLTEAFF.

The DNA of the CDR3 is TGTGCCAGCAGCGTACAGGGGGCGAATACTGAAGCTTTCTTT. It yields the protein CASSVQGANTEAFF. The V gene is TRBV7-2, the J gene TRBJ1-1; 9 bases match TRBD1. J was trimmed by 5 bases and V by 5 bases; bases with no gene match: 6. CDR1 and CDR2 from the germline V gene are SGHTA and FQGNSA. The CDR3 covers 14 residues.

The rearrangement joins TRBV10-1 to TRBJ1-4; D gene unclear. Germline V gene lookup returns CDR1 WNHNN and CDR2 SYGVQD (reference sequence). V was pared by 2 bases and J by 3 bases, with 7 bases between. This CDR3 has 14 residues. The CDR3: CASSETAANEKLFF. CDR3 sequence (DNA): TGCGCCAGCAGTGAGACAGCCGCTAATGAAAAACTGTTTTTT.

The CDR3 DNA reads as TGTGCTAGTGGTTTGGCCCGAGAGACCCAGTACTTC. Translated, it gives CASGLARETQYF. The genes are TRBV12-5 and TRBJ2-5; D gene ambiguous. The length of the CDR3 is 12 residues. The V gene lost 1 base and the J gene lost 4 bases, with 4 bases spanning the gap. Germline CDR1 is LGHNT and CDR2 is FRNRAP.

DNA of the CDR3: TGTGCCAGCAGCCCCAGGACAGCCTCCTACGAGCAGTACTTC. Amino acid sequence: CASSPRTASYEQYF. The rearrangement links TRBV11-3 to TRBJ2-7, with a possible D match to TRBD1 (6 bases). CDR1 is SGHNT and CDR2 is YENEEA in the germline V gene. The CDR3 sequence is 14 residues long. Trimming left V 5 bases short and J 0 bases short, with 11 bases between.

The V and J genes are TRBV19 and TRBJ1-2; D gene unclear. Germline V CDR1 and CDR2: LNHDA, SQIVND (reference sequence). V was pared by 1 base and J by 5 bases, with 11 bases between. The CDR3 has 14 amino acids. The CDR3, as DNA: TGTGCCAGTAGTATAGGGCAGATGATTTATGGCTACACCTTC. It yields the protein CASSIGQMIYGYTF.

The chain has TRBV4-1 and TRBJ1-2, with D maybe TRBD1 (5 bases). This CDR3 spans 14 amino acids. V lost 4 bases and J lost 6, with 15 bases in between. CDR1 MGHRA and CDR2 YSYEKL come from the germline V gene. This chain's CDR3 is CASSRSPGDDGYTF. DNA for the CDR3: TGCGCCAGCAGCCGTTCTCCGGGGGACGATGGCTACACCTTC.

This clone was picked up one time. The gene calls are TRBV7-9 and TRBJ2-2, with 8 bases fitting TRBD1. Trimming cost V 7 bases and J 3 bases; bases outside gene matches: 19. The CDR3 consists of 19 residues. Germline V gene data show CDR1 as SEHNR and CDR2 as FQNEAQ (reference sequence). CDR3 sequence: CASTLLRTGMDPHTGELFF. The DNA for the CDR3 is TGTGCCAGCACCCTACTACGGACAGGGATGGATCCACACACCGGGGAGCTGTTTTTT.

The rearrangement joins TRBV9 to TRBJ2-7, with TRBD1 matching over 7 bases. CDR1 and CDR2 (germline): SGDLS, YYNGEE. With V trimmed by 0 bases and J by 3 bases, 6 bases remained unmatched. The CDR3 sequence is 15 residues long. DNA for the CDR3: TGTGCCAGCAGCGTAGAGGGGACAGTAAGCTACGAGCAGTACTTC. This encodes CASSVEGTVSYEQYF.

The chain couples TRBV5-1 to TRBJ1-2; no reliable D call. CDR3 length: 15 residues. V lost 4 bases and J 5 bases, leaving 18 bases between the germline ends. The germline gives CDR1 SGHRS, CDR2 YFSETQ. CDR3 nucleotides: TGCGCCAGCAGCCCGTCATCCGGGAGGCGATATGGCTACACCTTC. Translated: CASSPSSGRRYGYTF.